The clone carrying this T cell receptor beta chain was seen at least ten times. TCRdb re-analyzed the PCR reads through MiXCR. The table includes some 23,000 clones, roughly 22% detected once. Germline V CDR1 and CDR2: LGHNA, YNFKEQ. The CDR3 contains 19 residues. The trim removed 0 bases at V and 3 bases at J, leaving 9 bases unmatched. No treatment had been given to any patient before thyroid surgery. The sample belongs to a study of metastatic and nonmetastatic thyroid tumors. Whole-study context: Repertoires from blood and tumor or nodule tissue of malignant and benign thyroid patients were compared.

The V gene is TRBV4-2, the J gene TRBJ2-6; 9 positions agree with TRBD2. Sequencing used tumor tissue. The clonotype was recovered from a female donor with papillary thyroid cancer or a benign thyroid nodule (not recorded which). Some clones in this sample may be carry-over from other donors' samples. The CDR3: CASSQEGGRARYGANVLTF. In DNA, the CDR3 is TGTGCCAGCAGCCAAGAAGGCGGGAGGGCTAGGTATGGGGCCAACGTCCTGACTTTC.